Presented here are 25 T cell receptor beta chains from one specimen sequenced in a study of T cells after yellow fever vaccination. TCRdb reanalysed the 5' RACE reads using MiXCR and keeps one entry per CDR3 protein. The sample yields just under 600,000 distinct CDR3 sequences, approximately 12% seen once. This sample comprised PBMCs, obtained on the day of the yellow fever booster vaccination. These receptors came from a man aged 30-40 years who received the YFV17D yellow fever vaccine.

The chain has TRBV28 and TRBJ2-1; TRBD1 is a possible D gene (6 bases). Germline CDR1 is MDHEN and CDR2 is SYDVKM. The CDR3 sequence is 13 residues long. V lost 3 bases and J 7 bases, leaving 10 bases between the germline ends. CDR3 protein: CASSFNRANEQFF. The CDR3 coding sequence is TGTGCCAGCAGTTTTAACAGGGCGAATGAGCAGTTCTTC.

This clonotype was recorded only once. V gene TRBV7-2 combines with J gene TRBJ2-3, with D perhaps matching TRBD2 (5 bases). V lost 1 base and J 4 bases, leaving 12 bases between the germline ends. There are 15 residues in the CDR3. The germline gives CDR1 SGHTA, CDR2 FQGNSA. The DNA of the CDR3 is TGTGCCAGCAGCTTAGGGGGTGAGAGGGCAGATACGCAGTATTTT. It yields the protein CASSLGGERADTQYF.

Only a few counts were recorded for this clonotype. The gene calls are TRBV7-2 and TRBJ2-1; 7 nucleotides align to TRBD1. Trimming at V came to 5 bases and at J to 3 bases, leaving 7 bases not matched to a gene. CDR1 SGHTA and CDR2 FQGNSA come from the germline V gene. The CDR3 runs to 15 residues. The CDR3 protein is CASSHEQGYYNEQFF. CDR3 DNA: TGTGCCAGCAGCCACGAACAGGGGTACTACAATGAGCAGTTCTTC.

This clonotype has a handful of counts. V gene TRBV2 combines with J gene TRBJ2-3; 10 bases match TRBD2. After removal of 10 bases from V and 2 bases from J, the junction contained 12 bases not matched to a gene. CDR1 SNHLY and CDR2 FYNNEI come from the germline V gene. The CDR3 has 16 amino acids. The CDR3 loop is CATTGLSGRDTDTQYF. The CDR3 nucleotides read TGTGCCACCACCGGATTGAGCGGGAGGGACACAGATACGCAGTATTTT.

V is TRBV20-1 and J is TRBJ2-7, with no clear D. The CDR3 runs 13 residues. Germline lookup yields CDR1 DFQATT and CDR2 SNEGSKA (reference sequence). V gave up 1 base and J gave up 3 bases, with 10 bases separating them. This chain's CDR3 is CSARVSTHYEQYF. As DNA, the CDR3 is TGCAGTGCTAGAGTGAGTACTCACTACGAGCAGTACTTC.

This clonotype was seen a handful of times. This rearrangement joins TRBV7-4 to TRBJ2-1, with TRBD1 as a possible D gene (5 bases). Germline loops: CDR1 SGHVT, CDR2 SQSDAQ. Trimming removed 9 bases from V and 2 bases from J, with 26 bases in between. This CDR3 contains 18 residues. The CDR3 region is CARRSRQGQTTTYNEQFF. The CDR3 coding sequence is TGTGCCAGAAGATCAAGGCAGGGCCAGACAACAACCTACAATGAGCAGTTCTTC.

Remarks on this clonotype: The CDR3 does not end in the conserved phenylalanine or tryptophan, so this is likely a read error. The gene calls are TRBV9 and TRBJ2-3; D is possibly TRBD2 (6 bases). The CDR3 is made up of 11 amino acids. V lost 5 bases to trimming and J lost 10 bases, with 11 bases between them. Germline V gives CDR1 SGDLS, CDR2 YYNGEE. CDR3: CASSYGSAQYI. The DNA for the CDR3 is TGTGCCAGCAGTTACGGGAGTGCGCAGTATATT.

This clonotype occurred a few times. The chain links TRBV28 to TRBJ1-4, with 9 bases fitting TRBD1. Germline V gives CDR1 MDHEN, CDR2 SYDVKM. CDR3 size: 14 residues. Trimming took 8 bases from V and 9 from J; bases not matched to a gene: 10. CDR3: CASDPGQGLKKLFF. In DNA, the CDR3 is TGTGCCAGCGATCCGGGACAGGGTTTGAAAAAACTGTTTTTT.

In its sample, this clonotype was seen many times. The chain combines TRBV3-1 with TRBJ2-3; 8 bases map to TRBD2. The CDR3 runs to 15 residues. Per the germline V gene, CDR1 is LGHDT and CDR2 is YNNKEL (reference sequence). V shed 4 bases, J shed 3 bases, and the junction held 6 bases outside the gene matches. This chain's CDR3 is CASSPPGGRTDTQYF. Here the CDR3 DNA reads TGTGCCAGCAGCCCCCCCGGCGGGAGGACAGATACGCAGTATTTT.

The J gene is TRBJ2-3, the V gene TRBV7-2, with D possibly TRBD2 on 6 matching bases. The CDR3 totals 15 residues. The V and J ends lost 8 bases and 2 bases respectively, with 17 bases between them. Germline V CDR1 and CDR2: SGHTA, FQGNSA. This CDR3 reads CASRIGVADTDTQYF. DNA for the CDR3: TGTGCCAGCCGCATCGGGGTAGCGGACACAGATACGCAGTATTTT.

The gene calls are TRBV4-3 and TRBJ2-4; TRBD2 agrees at 7 bases. The CDR3 covers 15 residues. Losses at the gene ends were 0 bases for V and 8 bases for J; bases not matched to a gene: 7. Germline V lookup: CDR1 LGHNA, CDR2 YSLEER. This CDR3 is CASSQELAGMHIQYF. The DNA of the CDR3 is TGCGCCAGCAGCCAAGAATTAGCGGGTATGCACATTCAGTACTTC.

The rearrangement uses TRBV5-5 and TRBJ2-1, with D perhaps TRBD2 (6 bases). Trimming took 0 bases from V and 1 from J, leaving 11 bases between them. The CDR3 consists of 16 residues. CDR1 is SGHKS and CDR2 is YYEKEE in the germline V gene (reference sequence). The CDR3 coding sequence is TGTGCCAGCAGCTTGGACCCGGGGGTGTCCTACAATGAGCAGTTCTTC. Protein sequence: CASSLDPGVSYNEQFF.

About this clonotype itself: Relative to the germline gene, one junction end is altered; a read error may explain this. The chain has TRBV12-3 or TRBV12-4 and TRBJ2-2; D could derive from TRBD1 or TRBD2 (5 bases each). The CDR3 length is 12 residues. This CDR3 reads CASSLAGTTTIF. The CDR3 coding sequence is TGTGCCAGCAGTTTAGCCGGGACCACTACGATTTTT.

CDR3 sequence reads: CASRGSGTVNEQYF. In nucleotides, the CDR3 is TGTGCCAGCAGGGGCAGCGGGACTGTCAACGAGCAGTACTTC. This chain uses TRBV7-2 with TRBJ2-7, with TRBD2 matching over 7 bases. This CDR3 contains 14 residues. V shed 6 bases and J 5 bases; nucleotides not matched to a gene: 10. Germline assignment: CDR1 SGHTA and CDR2 FQGNSA.

The chain recombines TRBV9 with TRBJ2-7, with a weak D call TRBD2 (5 bases). The CDR3 consists of 14 residues. From germline, CDR1 is SGDLS and CDR2 YYNGEE. Trimming pared 4 bases from V and 2 bases from J, leaving 13 bases between. CDR3 sequence reads: CASSTTHGTYEQYF. Written as DNA, the CDR3 is TGTGCCAGCAGCACCACCCACGGGACCTACGAGCAGTACTTC.

This clonotype was seen more than once but under ten times. This rearrangement joins TRBV20-1 to TRBJ2-7; perhaps TRBD1 as D (5 bases). The CDR3 has 12 amino acids. With 4 bases removed from V and 5 bases from J, the gap between germline ends came to 12 bases. From germline, CDR1 is DFQATT and CDR2 SNEGSKA (reference sequence). CDR3 bases: TGCAGTGCTACAGCGACAGTCAACGAGCAGTACTTC. Protein product: CSATATVNEQYF.

The CDR3 coding sequence is TGTGCCAGCAGCCCCGAAGGGCCGCATTCACCCCTCCACTTT. This translates into CASSPEGPHSPLHF. The chain recombines TRBV12-3 or TRBV12-4 with TRBJ1-6; no firm D call. The CDR3 has 14 residues. V lost 6 bases to trimming and J lost 8 bases, with 14 bases between them.

Worth noting for this clonotype: One junction end disagrees with the germline gene, perhaps due to a read error. The genes are TRBV6-6 and TRBJ2-5; D may correspond to TRBD1 or TRBD2 (5 bases each). The CDR3 has 13 residues. Germline V lookup: CDR1 MNHNY, CDR2 SVGAGI (reference sequence). The CDR3 reads CGAGGKYQETQYF. DNA of the CDR3: TGCGGGGCAGGTGGGAAGTACCAAGAGACCCAGTACTTC.

This chain uses TRBV20-1 with TRBJ2-1, with 8 bases lining up with TRBD2. V shed 3 bases, J shed 10 bases, and the junction held 5 bases outside the gene matches. The CDR3 sequence is 12 residues long. Germline CDR1 reads DFQATT; CDR2 reads SNEGSKA (reference sequence). The CDR3 reads CSARREVFEQFF. The CDR3 DNA is TGCAGTGCTAGGCGGGAGGTATTCGAGCAGTTCTTC.

The rearrangement joins TRBV12-3 or TRBV12-4 to TRBJ1-2; 8 nucleotides match TRBD1. The CDR3 has 13 residues. V lost 3 bases, J lost 6 bases, and 3 bases stayed unmatched. In nucleotides, the CDR3 is TGTGCCAGCAGTTTGCGGGACAGGCATGGCTACACCTTC. This encodes CASSLRDRHGYTF.

This chain links TRBV27 with TRBJ1-2; D is undetermined. V gave up 6 bases and J gave up 8 bases, with 19 bases separating them. Germline V gene data show CDR1 as MNHEY and CDR2 as SMNVEV (reference sequence). This CDR3 comprises 14 residues. This CDR3 reads CASSTTGPISGYTF. The CDR3 nucleotides read TGTGCCAGCAGCACAACCGGGCCCATATCCGGCTACACCTTC.

The chain carries TRBV30 and TRBJ2-1, with a possible D match to TRBD2 (5 bases). Per germline, CDR1 GTSNPN and CDR2 SVGIG (reference sequence). V lost 3 bases and J 6 bases, leaving 12 bases between the germline ends. The CDR3 length is 13 residues. Here the CDR3 DNA reads TGTGCCTGGAGAAAAGTGGGGAGCAATGAGCAGTTCTTC. Translating gives CAWRKVGSNEQFF.

This clonotype was seen only a few times. The V and J genes are TRBV6-6 and TRBJ2-7, with a possible D match to TRBD2 (6 bases). CDR3 size: 11 residues. CDR1 and CDR2 from the germline V gene are MNHNY and SVGAGI (reference sequence). V was shortened by 3 bases and J by 13 bases, with 13 bases between the two germline ends. The CDR3 region is CASSYPGTPYF. CDR3 in DNA: TGTGCCAGCAGTTATCCCGGGACTCCATACTTC.

With respect to this clonotype: One end of the junction fails to match germline, which may point to a read error. This chain uses TRBV5-6 with TRBJ2-5; no definite D call. CDR1 and CDR2 (germline): SGHDT, YYEEEE. There are 13 residues in the CDR3. In nucleotides, the CDR3 is TGTGCCATCAGCCCCGGGCTCGTGGGCTCCCAGTACTTC. Amino acid sequence: CAISPGLVGSQYF.

V is TRBV12-3 or TRBV12-4 and J is TRBJ2-1; 15 nucleotides agree with TRBD2. The CDR3 runs to 17 residues. With V trimmed by 5 bases and J by 9 bases, 11 bases remained unmatched. The CDR3: CASSPSGLAGGPREQFF. CDR3 coding DNA: TGTGCCAGCAGTCCCTCAGGACTAGCGGGAGGGCCACGTGAGCAGTTCTTC.